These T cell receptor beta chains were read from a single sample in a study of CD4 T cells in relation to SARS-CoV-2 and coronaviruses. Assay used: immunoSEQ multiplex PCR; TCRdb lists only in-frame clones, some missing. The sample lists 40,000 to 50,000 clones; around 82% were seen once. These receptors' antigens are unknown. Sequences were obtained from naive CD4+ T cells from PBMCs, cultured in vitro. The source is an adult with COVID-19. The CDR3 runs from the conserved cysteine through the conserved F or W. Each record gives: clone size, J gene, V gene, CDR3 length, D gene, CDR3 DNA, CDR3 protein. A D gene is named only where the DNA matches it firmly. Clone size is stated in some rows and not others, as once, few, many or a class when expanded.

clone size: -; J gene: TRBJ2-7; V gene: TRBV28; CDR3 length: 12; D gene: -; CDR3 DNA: TGTGCCAGCAGTCCCTTTCAATACGAGCAGTACTTC; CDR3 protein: CASSPFQYEQYF
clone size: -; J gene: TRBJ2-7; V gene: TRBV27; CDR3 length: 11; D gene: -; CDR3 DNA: TGTGCCAGCAGTCACGCCTACGAGCAGTACTTC; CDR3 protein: CASSHAYEQYF
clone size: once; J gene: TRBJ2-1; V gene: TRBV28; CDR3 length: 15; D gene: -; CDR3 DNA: TGTGCCAGCAAAATGGGGCTAGCGCGTAACAATGAGCAGTTCTTC; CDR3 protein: CASKMGLARNNEQFF
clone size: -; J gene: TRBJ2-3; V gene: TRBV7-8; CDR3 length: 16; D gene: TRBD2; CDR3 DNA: TGTGCCAGCAGCAAACTAGCGGGAGGAGGCTTGGATACGCAGTATTTT; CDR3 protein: CASSKLAGGGLDTQYF
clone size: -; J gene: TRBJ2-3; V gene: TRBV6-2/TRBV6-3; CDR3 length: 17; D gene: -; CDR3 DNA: TGTGCCAGCAGTTACTCTCCGGGACGGACGAGCACAGATACGCAGTATTTT; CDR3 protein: CASSYSPGRTSTDTQYF
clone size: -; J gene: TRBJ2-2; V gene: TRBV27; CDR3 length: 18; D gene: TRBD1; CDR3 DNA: TGTGCCAGCGAGTTTCTGTTTGGGACAGGGGGCGTCCACGGGGAGCTGTTTTTT; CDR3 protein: CASEFLFGTGGVHGELFF
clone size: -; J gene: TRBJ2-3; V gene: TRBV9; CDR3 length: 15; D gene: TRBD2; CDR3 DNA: TGTGCCAGCAGCGTTGGGGCTAGCGGAAGGGATACGCAGTATTTT; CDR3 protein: CASSVGASGRDTQYF
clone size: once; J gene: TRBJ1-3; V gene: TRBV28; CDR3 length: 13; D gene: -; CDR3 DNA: TGTGCCAGCAGTGTGCAGGGTAGAAACACCATATATTTT; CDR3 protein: CASSVQGRNTIYF
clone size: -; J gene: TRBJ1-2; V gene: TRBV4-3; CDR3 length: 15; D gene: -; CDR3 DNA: TGCGCCAGCAGCCAAGATCTCCGGACAGACTATGGCTACACCTTC; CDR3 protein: CASSQDLRTDYGYTF
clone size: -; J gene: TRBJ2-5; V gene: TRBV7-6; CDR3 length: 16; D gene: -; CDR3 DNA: TGTGCCAGCAGCTTAGCGGGAGGGGGCTTACAAGAGACCCAGTACTTC; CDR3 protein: CASSLAGGGLQETQYF
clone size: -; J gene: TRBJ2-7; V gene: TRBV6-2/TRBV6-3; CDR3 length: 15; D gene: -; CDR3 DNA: TGTGCCAGCAGTTACTCGTCTGTATACTCCTACGAGCAGTACTTC; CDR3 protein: CASSYSSVYSYEQYF
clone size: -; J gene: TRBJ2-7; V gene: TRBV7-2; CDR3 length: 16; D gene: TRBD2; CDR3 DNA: TGTGCCAGCAGCTTAGCGTCGACTAGCGCGTCCTACGAGCAGTACTTC; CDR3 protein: CASSLASTSASYEQYF
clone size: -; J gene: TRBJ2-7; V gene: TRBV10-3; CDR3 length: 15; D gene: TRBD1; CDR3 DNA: TGTGCCATCAGTGAACCCGGGACAGGGGGTGGCGAGCAGTACTTC; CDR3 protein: CAISEPGTGGGEQYF
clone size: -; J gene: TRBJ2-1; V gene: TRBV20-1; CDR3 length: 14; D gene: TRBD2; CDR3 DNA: TGCAGTGCTAGTGGGGCGGGAGGGCTGAATGAGCAGTTCTTC; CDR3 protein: CSASGAGGLNEQFF
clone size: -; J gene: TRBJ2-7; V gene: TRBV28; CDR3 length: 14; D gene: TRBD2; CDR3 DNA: TGTGCCAGCAGCCCACCGGGACTAGCGGTCGAGCAGTACTTC; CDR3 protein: CASSPPGLAVEQYF
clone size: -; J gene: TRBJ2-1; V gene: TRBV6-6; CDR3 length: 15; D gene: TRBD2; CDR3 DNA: TGTGCGTCAACGGTGGCGGGAGGGAGAAAGAATGAGCAGTTCTTC; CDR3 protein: CASTVAGGRKNEQFF